This section outlines one T cell receptor beta chain sequence together with its context. The data are from a study of blood T cell repertoires in COVID-19. The germline V and J ends were trimmed by 4 bases and 5 bases, with 15 bases remaining between them. The germline V gene encodes CDR1 SGHRS and CDR2 YFSETQ. The CDR3 extends over 14 amino acids. Per the authors' pipeline: The assay estimated nucleated cells by amplifying reference gene primers. Measured with immunoSEQ multiplex PCR; TCRdb has only the in-frame clones, and not every one. That table furnishes V, J and clone size, whereas the DNA furnished D and trimming. The sample holds about 130,000 clones; around 87% are singletons and the top ten take more than 3.5%.

The receptor's source is a woman in her sixties or seventies with acute or convalescent COVID-19. Input material: peripheral blood. The rearrangement joins TRBV5-1 to TRBJ1-1; D is undetermined. The CDR3 loop is CASSPDGRRTEAFF. DNA of the CDR3: TGCGCCAGCAGCCCCGATGGGCGACGGACTGAAGCTTTCTTT.